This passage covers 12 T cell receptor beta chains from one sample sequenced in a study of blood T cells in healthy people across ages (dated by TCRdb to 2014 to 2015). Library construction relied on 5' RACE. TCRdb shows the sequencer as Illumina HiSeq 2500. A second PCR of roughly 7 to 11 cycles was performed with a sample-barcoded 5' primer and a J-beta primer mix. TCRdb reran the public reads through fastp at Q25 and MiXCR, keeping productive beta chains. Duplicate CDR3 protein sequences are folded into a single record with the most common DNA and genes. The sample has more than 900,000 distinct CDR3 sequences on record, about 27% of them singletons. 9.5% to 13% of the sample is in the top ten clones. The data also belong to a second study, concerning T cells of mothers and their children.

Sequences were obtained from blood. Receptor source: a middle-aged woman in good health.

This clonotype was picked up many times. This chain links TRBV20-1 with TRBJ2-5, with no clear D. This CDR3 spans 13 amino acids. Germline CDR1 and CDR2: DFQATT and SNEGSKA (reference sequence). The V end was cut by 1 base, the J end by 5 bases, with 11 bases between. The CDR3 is CSARAWSEETQYF. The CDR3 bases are TGCAGTGCTAGAGCCTGGTCGGAGGAGACCCAGTACTTC.

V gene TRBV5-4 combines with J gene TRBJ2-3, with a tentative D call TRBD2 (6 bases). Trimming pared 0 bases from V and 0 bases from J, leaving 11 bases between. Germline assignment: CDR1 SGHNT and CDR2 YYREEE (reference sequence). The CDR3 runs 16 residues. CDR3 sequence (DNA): TGTGCCAGCAGCTTGGGGAACGGGGGAAGCACAGATACGCAGTATTTT. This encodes CASSLGNGGSTDTQYF.

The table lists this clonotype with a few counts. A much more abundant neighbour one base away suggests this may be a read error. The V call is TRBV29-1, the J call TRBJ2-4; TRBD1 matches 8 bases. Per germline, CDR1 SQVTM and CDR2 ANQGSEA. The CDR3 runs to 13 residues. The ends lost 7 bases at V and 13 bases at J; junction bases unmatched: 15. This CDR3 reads CSARGQEYNEQYF. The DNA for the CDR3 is TGCAGCGCCAGGGGACAGGAGTACAATGAGCAGTACTTC.

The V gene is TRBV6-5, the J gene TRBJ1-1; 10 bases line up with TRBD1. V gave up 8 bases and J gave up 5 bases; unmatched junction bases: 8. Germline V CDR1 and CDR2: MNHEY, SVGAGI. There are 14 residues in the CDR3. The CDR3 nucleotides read TGTGCCAGCGCTACGGACAGGGGGGGAACTGAAGCTTTCTTT. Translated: CASATDRGGTEAFF.

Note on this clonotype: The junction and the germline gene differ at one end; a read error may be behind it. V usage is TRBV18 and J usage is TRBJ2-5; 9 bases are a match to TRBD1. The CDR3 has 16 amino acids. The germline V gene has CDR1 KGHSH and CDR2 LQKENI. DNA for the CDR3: TGTGCCAGCTCACCGGCCGGGACAGGGAACCAAGGGACCCAGTACTTC. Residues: CASSPAGTGNQGTQYF.

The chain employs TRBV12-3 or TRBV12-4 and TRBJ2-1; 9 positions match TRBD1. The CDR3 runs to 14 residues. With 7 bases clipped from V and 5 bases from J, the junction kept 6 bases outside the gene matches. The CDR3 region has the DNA TGTGCCAGCAAAAGGACAGGGGTCCACAATGAGCAGTTCTTC. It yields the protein CASKRTGVHNEQFF.

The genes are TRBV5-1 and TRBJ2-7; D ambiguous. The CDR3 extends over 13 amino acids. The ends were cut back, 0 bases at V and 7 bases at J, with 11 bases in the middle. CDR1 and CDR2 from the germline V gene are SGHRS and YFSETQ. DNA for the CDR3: TGCGCCAGCAGCTTGGGACCTTACAATGAGCAGTACTTC. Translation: CASSLGPYNEQYF.

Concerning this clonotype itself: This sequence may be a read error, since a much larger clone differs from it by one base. The CDR3 nucleotides read TGCAGTGCATGGCCGGACCTCAATGAGCAGTTCTTC. This translates into CSAWPDLNEQFF. This sequence joins TRBV20-1 and TRBJ2-1; D not certain. V was shortened by 6 bases and J by 6 bases, with 12 bases between the two germline ends. The germline V gene encodes CDR1 DFQATT and CDR2 SNEGSKA (reference sequence). The CDR3 runs 12 residues.

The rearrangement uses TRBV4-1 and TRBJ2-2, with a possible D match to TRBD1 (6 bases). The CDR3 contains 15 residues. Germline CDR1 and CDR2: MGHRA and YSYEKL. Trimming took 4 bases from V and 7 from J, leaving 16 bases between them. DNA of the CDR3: TGCGCCAGCAGCCCGATGGGACACTTTGACGGGGAGCTGTTTTTT. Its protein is CASSPMGHFDGELFF.

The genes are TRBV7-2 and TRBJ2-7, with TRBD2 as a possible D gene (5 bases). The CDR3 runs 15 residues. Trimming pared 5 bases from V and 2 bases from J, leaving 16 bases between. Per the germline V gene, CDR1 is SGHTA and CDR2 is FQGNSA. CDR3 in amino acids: CASSPLERAPYEQYF. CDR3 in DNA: TGTGCCAGCAGCCCCCTGGAGAGGGCCCCCTACGAGCAGTACTTC.

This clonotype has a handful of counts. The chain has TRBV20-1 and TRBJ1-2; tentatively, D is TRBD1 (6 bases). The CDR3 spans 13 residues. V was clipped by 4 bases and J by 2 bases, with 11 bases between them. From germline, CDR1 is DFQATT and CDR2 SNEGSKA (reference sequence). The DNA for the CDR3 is TGCAGTGCTATCGGACAGCCAAACTATGGCTACACCTTC. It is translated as CSAIGQPNYGYTF.

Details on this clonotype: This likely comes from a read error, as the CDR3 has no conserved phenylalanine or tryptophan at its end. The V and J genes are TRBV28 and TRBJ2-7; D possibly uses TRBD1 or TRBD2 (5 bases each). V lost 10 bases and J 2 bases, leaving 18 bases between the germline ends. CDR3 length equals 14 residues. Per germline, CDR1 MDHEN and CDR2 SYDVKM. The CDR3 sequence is CATTLATAPYEQYY. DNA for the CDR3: TGTGCCACCACCTTAGCGACAGCTCCCTACGAGCAGTACTAC.